This T cell receptor (beta chain) was identified in a study of shared clonotypes between healthy human individuals (dated by TCRdb to the early 2020s). Regarding the complete study: A couple of women and three men aged 18 to 49 years were included in the cohort. Between about 0.8 and 9.5 billion PBMCs per donor were obtained by leukapheresis. Different laboratories and diverse techniques were used to prepare libraries and sequence TCR repertoires, to increase sequencing depth and limit assay-specific biases. The study deeply sequenced blood TCR repertoires of about 5 healthy adults to estimate repertoire size and the extent of clonotype sharing between individuals. For each donor, CD4 naive and CD4 memory were each run on three plates, CD8 naive on two plates, and CD8 memory on one plate.

CD8 naive samples were CD45RO-negative cells positively selected for CCR7, giving a CD45RA+CCR7+ population that excluded TemRA cells. Healthy HIV-negative adults with no recently reported acute infections or vaccinations were included as donors. Only Caucasian adults living in Nashville, Tennessee, USA were represented among the donors. Blood was collected by leukapheresis, and PBMCs were isolated by Ficoll-Histopaque density gradient centrifugation and then cryopreserved in liquid nitrogen vapor phase. Purity and quantity of every magnetically sorted T cell population were checked by analytical flow cytometry. Genomic DNA was isolated from every sorted fraction and measured by UV absorbance on a Nanodrop 2000c. Using the deep immunoSEQ assay, multiplex PCR amplified TCR CDR3 regions from genomic DNA. Extracted genomic DNA from each cell subset was distributed evenly across all wells of several immunoSEQ 96-well plates, and each plate was treated as a replicate. For sorted subsets, 150 to 250 ng of genomic DNA, equivalent to around 30,000 T cell genomes, went into each replicate PCR. The purified libraries were quantified using a Qubit 3.0 fluorometer, sized with a Bioanalyzer 2100, and then quantified again using the KAPA Library Quantification kit. Each immunoSEQ 96-well plate was sequenced on its own single-read 150-cycle Illumina NextSeq 550 flow cell. From the authors' description of their analysis: The immunoSEQ output contained only junctional sequences without quality scores, so filtering could not match that applied to full-length reads. Sequences were annotated with PyIR, a Python wrapper for IgBLAST v1.9, and V/J genes and CDR3 were assigned using IMGT germline references. Any read was removed if the V/J assignment was weak (E-value above 1e-6), the CDR3 was missing, or the read contained stop codons, out-of-frame junctions, or ambiguous translated residues. V3J clonotypes were defined as sequences sharing the same inferred V gene, J gene, and CDR3 amino acid sequence. The percentage overlap between two repertoires was calculated by dividing the number of shared unique clonotypes by the size of the smaller repertoire. Richness of each repertoire was evaluated using RTK rarefaction, the Chao1 estimator, and Recon v2.1 estimates of unobserved clonotypes. OLGA was used to compute generation probabilities for all TCRbeta clonotypes that the gDNA method yielded from a handful of donors. TCRdb re-hosts the immuneACCESS table, in-frame sequences only. Its copies lack some clones; in the studies checked, an unresolved V gene accounts for under half of them, and the cause for the rest is not known. That table supplies the V and J calls and clone size; D and trimming were determined from the DNA. Counted in this sample were just over 2,000,000 clones; about 95% of them appeared once. The ten biggest clones cover 0.85% to 1.3% of the sample.

The paper's findings and limits, for the study overall: Based on pairwise subsampling, the degree of clonotype sharing among donors was expected to be affected by sequencing depth. The small number of donors limited the genetic and exposure-history diversity represented. Larger estimated clonotype richness was generally found for naive subsets than for memory subsets. Even with the large sequencing depth, rarefaction of the sorted-subset datasets indicated that sequencing was incomplete. Higher generation probabilities were observed for clonotypes shared by all four sorted-subset donors than for non-shared clonotypes. Only blood was sampled, and tissue TCR repertoires likely differ from those in blood. Around 5.4% of naive CD4, 3.5% of naive CD8, 2.3% of memory CD4, and approximately 0.4% of memory CD8 clonotypes were shared across several donors.

V and J are trimmed by 6 bases and 2 bases, and the gene matches miss 10 bases of the junction. Inclusive of the bounding cysteine and phenylalanine, the CDR3 is 15 residues long. The entry retains the CDR3 DNA only, 45 bases that are in frame from base 1. The germline V gene specifies MDHEN as CDR1 and SYDVKM as CDR2. For this clone: Its target antigen remains unknown. Base qualities are missing; no much larger clone stands one base away.

This TCR was recovered from a man between 18 and 35 years old in good health. Sample: naive CD8+ T cells sorted from blood. The cell subset or site label on this specimen signifies: CD45RA+CCR7+. Rearrangement joined TRBV28 to TRBJ2-7, and TRBD2 aligns with 7 junction nucleotides. The CDR3 corresponds to CASRGTSETTYEQYF. The DNA reads as follows: TGTGCCAGCAGGGGAACTAGCGAAACCACCTACGAGCAGTACTTC. Full variable domain (CDR3 extended with the reference TRBV28 and TRBJ2-7 proteins): DVKVTQSSRYLVKRTGEKVFLECVQDMDHENMFWYRQDPGLGLRLIYFSYDVKMKEKGDIPEGYSVSREKKERFSLILESASTNQTSMYLCASRGTSETTYEQYFGPGTRLTVT.